The clone carrying this TCR beta chain was picked up a small number of times. Its antigen is unknown. The sample comes from a study of beta chain features in type 1 diabetes. General observations from the study: Here, the possible influence of HLA type (on TCRB rearrangement) remained unresolved. Significant though moderate, a shortening of TCRB CDR3s appeared in all four CD4+ subsets of Type 1 diabetes patients.

The isolated RNA, all of it, was reverse transcribed, so expressed TCRB transcripts were what got sequenced. Repertoires were generated with immunoSEQ multiplex PCR, while TCRdb's copy carries only in-frame clones and drops some. The table lists more than 300,000 clones, about a tenth of them singletons, with less than 1.2% in the top ten. Per the germline V gene, CDR1 is SGHRS and CDR2 is YFSETQ. This CDR3 is 15 amino acids long. Trimming removed 4 bases at V and 4 bases at J, with 12 bases between. This clonotype was obtained from a man between 25 and 39 years old with type 1 diabetes. What was sequenced was central memory CD4+ T cells from blood. J is TRBJ1-6 and V is TRBV5-1; D remains unclear. This CDR3 is CASSDVTGYNSPLHF. The CDR3 DNA follows: TGCGCCAGCAGCGACGTGACCGGATATAATTCACCCCTCCACTTT.